A single sample is the source of the 8 T cell receptor beta chains below, sequenced in a study of technical replicates of blood from a handful of donors. Measured with immunoSEQ multiplex PCR; TCRdb has only the in-frame clones, and not every one. The sample consists of tens of thousands of clones, 85% to 95% of them appearing once. Sequenced material: T cells isolated from PBMCs. Every receptor here comes from a human donor in good health.

The J gene is TRBJ1-1, the V gene TRBV27, with D uncertain. The CDR3 runs 15 residues. Germline V gives CDR1 MNHEY, CDR2 SMNVEV (reference sequence). V dropped 3 bases and J dropped 3 bases, with 14 bases sitting between them. For the CDR3, the DNA is TGTGCCAGCAGTTTCGGCACCGGAGAGCACACTGAAGCTTTCTTT. Translation: CASSFGTGEHTEAFF.

This clone was detected only once. The gene calls are TRBV11-1 and TRBJ2-5, with D uncertain. The CDR3 is 13 amino acids. Germline values: CDR1 SGHAT, CDR2 FQDESV (reference sequence). V shed 5 bases and J shed 1 base, with 8 bases lying between them. In nucleotides, the CDR3 is TGTGCCAGCAGCCCCATGGCCCAAGAGACCCAGTACTTC. It yields the protein CASSPMAQETQYF.

This clone has only one observation. The chain joins TRBV9 to TRBJ2-7, with D maybe TRBD1 (5 bases). The CDR3 covers 13 residues. CDR1 SGDLS and CDR2 YYNGEE come from the germline V gene. The germline V and J ends were trimmed by 4 bases and 3 bases, with 11 bases remaining between them. CDR3 DNA: TGTGCCAGCAGCCCAACAGGTCTCTACGAGCAGTACTTC. Its protein is CASSPTGLYEQYF.

This chain connects TRBV4-1 to TRBJ2-4, with D possibly matching TRBD1 (5 bases). Deletions cut 5 bases from V and 4 bases from J, with 12 bases between. Germline V lookup: CDR1 MGHRA, CDR2 YSYEKL. This CDR3 region has 14 residues. The CDR3 loop is CASSSDSLKNIQYF. For the CDR3, the DNA is TGCGCCAGCAGCAGCGACAGTCTAAAAAACATTCAGTACTTC.

The rearrangement uses TRBV4-1 and TRBJ1-3, with D perhaps matching TRBD1 (6 bases). CDR3 length equals 15 residues. Trimming cost V 1 base and J 2 bases, with 9 bases left between them. CDR1 is MGHRA and CDR2 is YSYEKL in the germline V gene. In nucleotides, the CDR3 is TGCGCCAGCAGCCAAGTTGGGGGCCCTGGAAACACCATATATTTT. Encoded protein: CASSQVGGPGNTIYF.

The chain combines TRBV14 with TRBJ2-1; D is unresolved. CDR3 length: 11 amino acids. The V end was cut by 3 bases, the J end by 14 bases, with 11 bases between. Germline values: CDR1 SGHDN, CDR2 FVKESK. The CDR3 loop reads CASSQPRSKFF. CDR3 nucleotide sequence: TGTGCCAGCAGCCAGCCCCGTAGTAAGTTCTTC.

Details on this clone: Relative to the germline gene, one junction end is altered; a read error may explain this. The chain uses TRBV28 and TRBJ2-7; 7 positions match TRBD2. Germline-derived CDR1 and CDR2 are MDHEN and SYDVKM. This CDR3 is 11 amino acids long. The CDR3 nucleotides are TGTGCCAGCAGTACCAAAGGGAGGGAAGACTTC. Residues: CASSTKGREDF.

The chain uses TRBV25-1 and TRBJ2-1; D is uncertain. V lost 8 bases and J 6 bases, leaving 17 bases between the germline ends. Germline V gene lookup returns CDR1 MGHDK and CDR2 SYGVNS. The CDR3 totals 14 residues. CDR3 bases: TGTGCCAGCGCCCCGACCCGACTTGGCAATGAGCAGTTCTTC. Amino acid sequence: CASAPTRLGNEQFF.